This TCR beta chain was sequenced in a study of shared clonotypes between healthy human individuals. Background on the study: Each donor's CD4 naive and CD4 memory cells filled three plates apiece, CD8 naive two, and CD8 memory one. Study-level points and caveats: All-four-donor shared clonotypes had higher generation probabilities than non-shared clonotypes did.

Subsets obtained from CD4+ cells comprised CD45RA+ naive and CD45RA-negative memory cells. About this clone itself: What it binds is not known.

The table came from immunoSEQ multiplex PCR; TCRdb's copy has only in-frame clones and leaves some out. The data contain approximately 2.3 million clones, approximately 93% of them singletons. The germline V and J ends were trimmed by 5 bases and 5 bases, with 12 bases remaining between them. The CDR3 spans 13 residues. In germline, CDR1 is MDHEN, CDR2 SYDVKM. The sequence was collected from a man between 18 and 29 years old in good health. Some clones in this sample may be carry-over from other donors' samples. The chain has TRBV28 and TRBJ1-2; D not certain. The sample taken for sequencing was naive CD4+ T cells from PBMCs. Subset in this sample: CD45RA+ positively selected. Here the CDR3 DNA reads TGTGCCAGCAGTATTGGAGGGTATTATGGCTACACCTTC. Translation: CASSIGGYYGYTF.